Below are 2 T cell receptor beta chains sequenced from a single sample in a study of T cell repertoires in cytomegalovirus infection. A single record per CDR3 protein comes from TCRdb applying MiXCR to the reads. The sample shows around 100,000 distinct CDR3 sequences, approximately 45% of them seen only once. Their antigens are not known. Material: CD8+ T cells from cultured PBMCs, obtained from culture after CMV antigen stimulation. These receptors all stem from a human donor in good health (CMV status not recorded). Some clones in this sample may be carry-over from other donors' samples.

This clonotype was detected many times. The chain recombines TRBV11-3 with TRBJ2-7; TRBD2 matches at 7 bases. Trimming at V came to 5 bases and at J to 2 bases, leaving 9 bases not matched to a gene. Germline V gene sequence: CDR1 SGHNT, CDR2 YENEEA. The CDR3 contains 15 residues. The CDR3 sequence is CASSPGEGKPYEQYF. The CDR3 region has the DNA TGTGCCAGCAGCCCCGGGGAGGGGAAGCCCTACGAGCAGTACTTC.

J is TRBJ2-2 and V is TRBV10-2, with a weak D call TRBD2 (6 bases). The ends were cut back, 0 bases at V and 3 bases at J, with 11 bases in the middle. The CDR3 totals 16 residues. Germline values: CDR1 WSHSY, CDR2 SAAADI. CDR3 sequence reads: CASSESEGYYTGELFF. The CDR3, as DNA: TGCGCCAGCAGTGAGTCGGAGGGATACTACACCGGGGAGCTGTTTTTT.